This T cell receptor (beta chain) originates from a study of beta chain features in type 1 diabetes. On this clone itself: As yet, its antigen is unknown.

Study-level points and caveats: In comparison with healthy donors, patients had naive, central memory and Treg TCRB repertoires that appeared more similar. Whether HLA type affects TCRB rearrangement stayed undetermined in the present work. Fewer junction insertions and more nucleotide deletions appeared in type 1 diabetes patients. In every one of the four CD4+ subsets, TCRB CDR3s were moderately but significantly shorter in Type 1 diabetes patients.

cDNA synthesis used the whole RNA isolate, giving expressed TCRB sequences. Libraries were prepared by immunoSEQ multiplex PCR; TCRdb keeps only in-frame clonotypes and omits some of them. The table has under 300,000 clones, around 24% seen once. V was pared by 6 bases and J by 6 bases, with 13 bases of the junction left unmatched. Germline V CDR1 and CDR2: ENHRY, SYGVKD. The length of the CDR3 is 18 residues. The chain uses TRBV10-3 and TRBJ2-1, with 14 nucleotides matching TRBD2. The receptor's source is a woman in her thirties with type 1 diabetes. Material for sequencing was naive CD4+ T cells from blood. DNA of the CDR3: TGTGCCATCAGCGAGGGACTAGCGGGAGTTGGTGGGCGCAATGAGCAGTTCTTC. Residues: CAISEGLAGVGGRNEQFF.